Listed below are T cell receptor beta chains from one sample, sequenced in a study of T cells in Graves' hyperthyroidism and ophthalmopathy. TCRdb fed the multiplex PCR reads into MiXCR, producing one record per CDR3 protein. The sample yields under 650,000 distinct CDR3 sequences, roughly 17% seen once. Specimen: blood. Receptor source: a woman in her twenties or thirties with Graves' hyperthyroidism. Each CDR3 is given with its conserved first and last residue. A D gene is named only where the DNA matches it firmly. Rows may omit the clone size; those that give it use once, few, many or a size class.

DNA: TGTGCCAGCAGTTCGTGGGACGGCCTCGAGCAGTACTTC; CDR3: CASSSWDGLEQYF; V: TRBV27; J: TRBJ2-7; size: many; D: NA
DNA: TGCAGTGCTAGAGACCTGGGGACAACGAACACTGAAGCTTTCTTT; CDR3: CSARDLGTTNTEAFF; V: TRBV20-1; J: TRBJ1-1; size: many; D: NA
DNA: TGTGCCAGCAGTCTCGTAGGGGGGGATGGCTACACCTTC; CDR3: CASSLVGGDGYTF; V: TRBV28; J: TRBJ1-2; size: many; D: NA
DNA: TGTGCCAGCAGCTTAGCAGCGGGAGCAATTGAAGAGACCCAGTACTTC; CDR3: CASSLAAGAIEETQYF; V: TRBV7-2; J: TRBJ2-5; size: many; D: TRBD2
DNA: TGTGCCAGCGGGCGGGGAGGAATTTCAGGGTTACAGGAGCAGTACTTC; CDR3: CASGRGGISGLQEQYF; V: TRBV28; J: TRBJ2-7; size: NA; D: NA
DNA: TGTGCCAGCAGCATTTCAGGGAGGGAGACCGGGGAGCTGTTTTTT; CDR3: CASSISGRETGELFF; V: TRBV7-3; J: TRBJ2-2; size: few; D: TRBD2
DNA: TGTGCCAGCAGTCTACGACTAGATTCAGATACGCAGTATTTT; CDR3: CASSLRLDSDTQYF; V: TRBV27; J: TRBJ2-3; size: many; D: NA
DNA: TGTGCCAGCGCGCGTAATTATGGCTACACCTTC; CDR3: CASARNYGYTF; V: TRBV6-2/TRBV6-3; J: TRBJ1-2; size: few; D: NA
DNA: TGTGCCAGCAGTGCCGGGACTAGCGTTTACACCGGGGAGCTGTTTTTT; CDR3: CASSAGTSVYTGELFF; V: TRBV6-1; J: TRBJ2-2; size: many; D: TRBD2
DNA: TGTGCCAGCAGTTACTCGGGCAGCTCTAATCAGCCCCAGCATTTT; CDR3: CASSYSGSSNQPQHF; V: TRBV6-5; J: TRBJ1-5; size: many; D: NA
DNA: TGTGCCAGCAGGCTAGCGGGAGGTCTAAACAATGAGCAGTTCTTC; CDR3: CASRLAGGLNNEQFF; V: TRBV28; J: TRBJ2-1; size: many; D: TRBD2
DNA: TGTGCCAGCGGTTTCAAAGTTGGGGTGTCCCAAGAGACCCAGTACTTC; CDR3: CASGFKVGVSQETQYF; V: TRBV12-3/TRBV12-4; J: TRBJ2-5; size: few; D: NA
DNA: TGTGCCAGCAGTGAAGGGCTTGGAAACACCATATATTTT; CDR3: CASSEGLGNTIYF; V: TRBV2; J: TRBJ1-3; size: few; D: NA
DNA: TGTGCCAGCAGCTTAGAGAGGGTCTACGAGCAGTACTTC; CDR3: CASSLERVYEQYF; V: TRBV7-2; J: TRBJ2-7; size: many; D: NA
DNA: TGTGCCAGCTCCGAGGGACAGGGGAGGAACGAGCAGTACTTC; CDR3: CASSEGQGRNEQYF; V: TRBV18; J: TRBJ2-7; size: many; D: TRBD1
DNA: TGTGCCAGCAGTTATTTATATACCGAACTCTCTGGAAACACCATATATTTT; CDR3: CASSYLYTELSGNTIYF; V: TRBV6-2/TRBV6-3; J: TRBJ1-3; size: NA; D: NA
DNA: TGTGCCAGCGAGGGGAGGGGGCGCACTGGGGCCAACGTCCTGACTTTC; CDR3: CASEGRGRTGANVLTF; V: TRBV6-1; J: TRBJ2-6; size: few; D: NA
DNA: TGTGCCAGCCTTAGGGACCAGGATTACAATGAGCAGTACTTC; CDR3: CASLRDQDYNEQYF; V: TRBV18; J: TRBJ2-7; size: NA; D: NA
DNA: TGTGCCAGCAGTCTCGACTCCCAGTCTAATGAGCAGTTCTTC; CDR3: CASSLDSQSNEQFF; V: TRBV6-2/TRBV6-3; J: TRBJ2-1; size: many; D: NA
DNA: TGTGCCAGCAGTCATGGACACATGAACACTGAAGCTTTCTTT; CDR3: CASSHGHMNTEAFF; V: TRBV6-2/TRBV6-3; J: TRBJ1-1; size: many; D: NA
DNA: TGTGCTAGTGGCATTGTGGACCCGGGCCGGGAGTTCCGGTACACCGGGGAGCTGTTTTTT; CDR3: CASGIVDPGREFRYTGELFF; V: TRBV12-5; J: TRBJ2-2; size: NA; D: NA
DNA: TGTGCCAGCAGCCAAGATTCCCCCACCGGGGAGCTGTTTTTT; CDR3: CASSQDSPTGELFF; V: TRBV4-2; J: TRBJ2-2; size: few; D: NA
DNA: TGCAGTGCTCTCCGTCCCCCCTACGAGCAGTACTTC; CDR3: CSALRPPYEQYF; V: TRBV20-1; J: TRBJ2-7; size: NA; D: NA
DNA: TGTGCCAGTAGTGCGCAGGGACAGGGAGGCAATCAGCCCCAGCATTTT; CDR3: CASSAQGQGGNQPQHF; V: TRBV19; J: TRBJ1-5; size: few; D: TRBD1
DNA: TGTGCCAGCAGCTTTTGGGGGAGCACAGATACGCAGTATTTT; CDR3: CASSFWGSTDTQYF; V: TRBV5-4; J: TRBJ2-3; size: NA; D: NA
DNA: TGTGCCAGCGCGGGGACACGAAGTCAGGATTCACCCCTCCACTTT; CDR3: CASAGTRSQDSPLHF; V: TRBV28; J: TRBJ1-6; size: NA; D: NA
DNA: TGTGCCAGCAGTTTAGCGGGAGCATCAGATACGCAGTATTTT; CDR3: CASSLAGASDTQYF; V: TRBV28; J: TRBJ2-3; size: NA; D: TRBD2
DNA: TGTGCCAGCAGCACCCTCCGACCGGCAATCAGAGGGGATACGCAGTATTTT; CDR3: CASSTLRPAIRGDTQYF; V: TRBV11-2; J: TRBJ2-3; size: many; D: NA
DNA: TGTGCCAGCAGCATACAGGGGTACGGGGAGACCCAGTACTTC; CDR3: CASSIQGYGETQYF; V: TRBV7-3; J: TRBJ2-5; size: NA; D: TRBD1
DNA: TGTGCCAGCAGCGTTTCCGGGACACTCCACTCTGGAAACACCATATATTTT; CDR3: CASSVSGTLHSGNTIYF; V: TRBV7-9; J: TRBJ1-3; size: NA; D: NA
DNA: TGTGCCAGCAGTTCCCGTGCAAGGTCAACCTACGAGCAGTACTTC; CDR3: CASSSRARSTYEQYF; V: TRBV6-2/TRBV6-3; J: TRBJ2-7; size: many; D: NA
DNA: TGCGCCAGCAGCTTGGCGCCTCAACTAGCGGGAGAGACCCAGTACTTC; CDR3: CASSLAPQLAGETQYF; V: TRBV5-1; J: TRBJ2-5; size: few; D: TRBD2
DNA: TGTGCCAGCAGGTACCGGACTGGGGTCTTTTACAATGAGCAGTTCTTC; CDR3: CASRYRTGVFYNEQFF; V: TRBV5-6; J: TRBJ2-1; size: few; D: NA
DNA: TGTGCCAGCACCAAAAGACTAGCGGGGGCTGAAGGTACGCAGTATTTT; CDR3: CASTKRLAGAEGTQYF; V: TRBV6-2/TRBV6-3; J: TRBJ2-3; size: many; D: TRBD2
DNA: TGTGCCAGCAGACTTAGCGCTCGCCAAGGGGTCTACGAGCAGTACTTC; CDR3: CASRLSARQGVYEQYF; V: TRBV12-3/TRBV12-4; J: TRBJ2-7; size: NA; D: NA
DNA: TGTGCCATCAGTTTCGGGGACGGATCCTACGAGCAGTACTTC; CDR3: CAISFGDGSYEQYF; V: TRBV10-3; J: TRBJ2-7; size: many; D: NA
DNA: TGTGCCAGCAGATGGGACAGGGCGCCGGATACGCAGTATTTT; CDR3: CASRWDRAPDTQYF; V: TRBV6-1; J: TRBJ2-3; size: many; D: TRBD1
DNA: TGTGCCAGCAGTAAGACTAGCGGGAGCTCCTACGAGCAGTACTTC; CDR3: CASSKTSGSSYEQYF; V: TRBV2; J: TRBJ2-7; size: many; D: TRBD2
DNA: TGTGCCAGCAGCTTAGCCGACAGGGGGCTCGGTGGCTACACCTTC; CDR3: CASSLADRGLGGYTF; V: TRBV7-2; J: TRBJ1-2; size: NA; D: TRBD1
DNA: TGCGCCAGCAGCCCGGGGGACATCACAGATACGCAGTATTTT; CDR3: CASSPGDITDTQYF; V: TRBV5-1; J: TRBJ2-3; size: NA; D: NA
DNA: TGTGCCAGTAAGACCTCTACCTACGAGCAGTACTTC; CDR3: CASKTSTYEQYF; V: TRBV11-3; J: TRBJ2-7; size: many; D: NA
DNA: TGTGCCAGCAGCCAAGTTAGGGGCTATGGCTACACCTTC; CDR3: CASSQVRGYGYTF; V: TRBV3-1; J: TRBJ1-2; size: few; D: NA
DNA: TGTGCCAGTATGCTATATAGCGGGGTGAACACCGGGGAGCCGTTTTTT; CDR3: CASMLYSGVNTGEPFF; V: TRBV6-5; J: TRBJ2-2; size: NA; D: TRBD2
DNA: TGTGCCAGCAGCTTATGGGACAGGGGCCCCTACGAGCAGTACTTC; CDR3: CASSLWDRGPYEQYF; V: TRBV13; J: TRBJ2-7; size: many; D: TRBD1
DNA: TGCGCCAGCAGCTCAGGGGCCGGCGATAATTCACCCCTCCACTTT; CDR3: CASSSGAGDNSPLHF; V: TRBV5-1; J: TRBJ1-6; size: few; D: NA
DNA: TGTGCCAGCAGCCTGAGGACAGGTTGGTACTACGAGCAGTACTTC; CDR3: CASSLRTGWYYEQYF; V: TRBV11-3; J: TRBJ2-7; size: many; D: TRBD1
DNA: TGTGCCAGCAGCCGAGGACAGGGGAGTCTCCACGAGCAGTACTTC; CDR3: CASSRGQGSLHEQYF; V: TRBV7-2; J: TRBJ2-7; size: many; D: TRBD1
DNA: TGTGCCAGCAGATCACAGAGGAACACTGAAGCTTTCTTT; CDR3: CASRSQRNTEAFF; V: TRBV2; J: TRBJ1-1; size: many; D: NA
DNA: TGTGCCAGCAGTGAAACGGGACCGACTTTGCGCTTC; CDR3: CASSETGPTLRF; V: TRBV7-2; J: TRBJ2-7; size: NA; D: NA
DNA: TGCGCCAGCAGCCAAGATGGCGGGAGGCCCTACGAGCAGTGCTTC; CDR3: CASSQDGGRPYEQCF; V: TRBV4-1; J: TRBJ2-7; size: NA; D: TRBD2
DNA: TGCAGTGCTAGGGGTAGGGGGGGGCGCGGAGAAAAACTGTTTTTT; CDR3: CSARGRGGRGEKLFF; V: TRBV20-1; J: TRBJ1-4; size: few; D: NA
DNA: TGCGCCAGCAGCCATTCGAGTGCCCGGGGTTCGACGAACACTGAAGCTTTCTTT; CDR3: CASSHSSARGSTNTEAFF; V: TRBV4-1; J: TRBJ1-1; size: NA; D: NA
DNA: TGTGCCAGCAGTCCCGGGACTATGAAGGGGGATGAGCAGTTCTTC; CDR3: CASSPGTMKGDEQFF; V: TRBV2; J: TRBJ2-1; size: many; D: NA
DNA: TGTGCCAGCAGCCCCTCGGACAGGGGGCAGTACTTC; CDR3: CASSPSDRGQYF; V: TRBV27; J: TRBJ2-7; size: many; D: TRBD1
DNA: TGTGCCAGCAGTCCCTACACCCTTCATGAGCAGTACTTC; CDR3: CASSPYTLHEQYF; V: TRBV12-3/TRBV12-4; J: TRBJ2-7; size: NA; D: NA